One T cell receptor (beta chain) is described in this entry. Its specificity is not known. Treatment here: approximately nine-day PBMC culture with coronavirus spike peptide pools or control peptides (ViraFEST assay). This record belongs to a study of vaccination and CD4 T cells after COVID-19. Looking at the study overall: Post-vaccination samples were procured at a median of around 79 days following dose two (range 14 to 241).

Germline V gene sequence: CDR1 DFQATT, CDR2 SNEGSKA (reference sequence). There are 16 residues in the CDR3. V was pared by 3 bases and J by 5 bases, with 10 bases of the junction left unmatched. An Oncomine TCR Beta short-read assay was used to sequence the DNA from cultured CD4+ T cells. MiXCR was run by TCRdb on the PCR reads, yielding one entry per CDR3 protein. The table lists some 5,900 distinct CDR3 sequences, roughly 50% of them singletons. V usage is TRBV20-1 and J usage is TRBJ1-6, with 7 bases that match TRBD1. The sample was CD4+ T cells from blood, cultured in vitro. The source is a human donor who had recovered from COVID-19. Here the CDR3 DNA reads TGCAGTGCTAGGAAGGGAACAGGGGAGAATAATTCACCCCTCCACTTT. This gives the protein CSARKGTGENNSPLHF.